The 13 T cell receptor beta chains presented below share a single source sample, sequenced in a study of PD-1 blockade in classical Hodgkin lymphoma. Sequencing was performed with immunoSEQ multiplex PCR; in TCRdb, only in-frame clones are kept and a portion is missing. Seen here are over 800 clones, around 72% observed once, and the top ten hold about 51%. Time point indicated: cycle 4 day 1 (C4D1), after around six weeks of nivolumab. Each of the patients experienced relapse following autologous stem cell transplantation, and their brentuximab vedotin exposure differed. Magnetic negative selection of thawed PBMCs yielded the CD8+ T cells. The sample in question was CD8+ T cells from blood, obtained before the fourth cycle of nivolumab. Receptors were obtained from a human donor with classical Hodgkin lymphoma.

This clone ranks as large. The chain is built from TRBV27 and TRBJ1-2, with D possibly being TRBD1 (6 bases). Germline-derived CDR1 and CDR2 are MNHEY and SMNVEV (reference sequence). The CDR3 has 12 residues. Trimming took off 8 bases at V and 4 bases at J, with 11 bases between the two ends. CDR3 in amino acids: CASGGLTYGYTF. CDR3 bases: TGTGCCAGCGGGGGCCTTACCTATGGCTACACCTTC.

This chain joins TRBV7-4 and TRBJ2-5, with D perhaps TRBD1 or TRBD2 (5 bases each). The CDR3 totals 11 residues. Looked up from germline, CDR1 is SGHVT and CDR2 is SQSDAQ. V lost 9 bases to trimming and J lost 12 bases, with 17 bases between them. The CDR3 nucleotides are TGTGCCAGTACAAACCGGGACGACAAGTACTTC. Translating it yields CASTNRDDKYF.

The V gene is TRBV7-7, the J gene TRBJ2-1, with 11 bases aligning to TRBD2. Germline CDR1 and CDR2: SSHAT and FNYEAQ (reference sequence). V trimming: 4 bases; J trimming: 4 bases; junction bases outside the gene matches: 3. The CDR3 totals 15 residues. The CDR3 coding sequence is TGTGCCAGCAGCTCGGGACTAGCGGCATACAATGAGCAGTTCTTC. Translating it yields CASSSGLAAYNEQFF.

V and J are TRBV28 and TRBJ2-1; D is undetermined. The CDR3 covers 12 residues. Trimming shortened V by 4 bases and J by 4 bases, and 5 bases separated the two germline ends. From germline, CDR1 is MDHEN and CDR2 SYDVKM. CDR3 bases: TGTGCCAGCAGTTCCCGGTACAATGAGCAGTTCTTC. Encoded protein: CASSSRYNEQFF.

This clone was found a few times. This chain connects TRBV14 to TRBJ2-7, with D unclear. Germline CDR1 is SGHDN and CDR2 is FVKESK. CDR3 length: 13 residues. The V end was cut by 4 bases, the J end by 0 bases, with 7 bases between. In nucleotides, the CDR3 is TGTGCCAGCAGCCCCTGGGACTCCTACGAGCAGTACTTC. This codes for CASSPWDSYEQYF.

The chain uses TRBV10-1 and TRBJ2-5, with D possibly TRBD2 on 5 matching bases. The CDR3 loop spans 15 amino acids. Looked up from germline, CDR1 is WNHNN and CDR2 is SYGVQD (reference sequence). V lost 3 bases, J lost 5 bases, and 16 bases lay in between. CDR3 DNA sequence: TGCGCCAGCAGTGACCCCGAGGACTCCTGGGAGACCCAGTACTTC. It is translated as CASSDPEDSWETQYF.

The chain is built from TRBV19 and TRBJ2-6; 7 nucleotides line up with TRBD1. This CDR3 spans 14 amino acids. V gave up 3 bases and J gave up 11 bases; unmatched junction bases: 7. Looked up from germline, CDR1 is LNHDA and CDR2 is SQIVND (reference sequence). Here the CDR3 DNA reads TGTGCCAGTAGTATGAGGGGGCCCAGGGACGTCCTGACTTTC. The encoded protein is CASSMRGPRDVLTF.

This clone came up a few times. The chain couples TRBV11-2 to TRBJ2-1; TRBD2 agrees at 11 bases. Losses at the gene ends were 3 bases for V and 7 bases for J; bases not matched to a gene: 5. The length of the CDR3 is 15 residues. Germline CDR1 is SGHAT and CDR2 is FQNNGV. The CDR3 DNA follows: TGTGCCAGCAGCTTGCATAGCGGGGGGGATAATGAGCAGTTCTTC. Its protein is CASSLHSGGDNEQFF.

The chain carries TRBV4-2 and TRBJ1-4; TRBD1 aligns across 8 bases. The ends lost 0 bases at V and 3 bases at J; junction bases unmatched: 6. The germline V gene has CDR1 LGHNA and CDR2 YNFKEQ. This CDR3 has 17 amino acids. The CDR3 reads CASSQEGRGQANEKLFF. In DNA form, the CDR3 reads TGTGCCAGCAGCCAAGAGGGCAGGGGGCAGGCTAATGAAAAACTGTTTTTT.

V gene TRBV12-5 combines with J gene TRBJ2-1, with TRBD2 identical over 7 bases. Germline V gene sequence: CDR1 LGHNT, CDR2 FRNRAP. This CDR3 comprises 18 residues. The trim removed 1 base at V and 3 bases at J, leaving 12 bases unmatched. The CDR3 nucleotides read TGTGCTAGTGGTTTGGGGATCGTGCGCGCTAGCGGCTACAATGAGCAGTTCTTC. This gives the protein CASGLGIVRASGYNEQFF.

This chain joins TRBV19 and TRBJ2-7; D is undetermined. The CDR3 extends over 13 amino acids. The ends were cut back, 2 bases at V and 3 bases at J, with 8 bases in the middle. Germline CDR1 LNHDA, CDR2 SQIVND (reference sequence). Here the CDR3 reads CASSIMVDYEQYF. Written as DNA, the CDR3 is TGTGCCAGTAGTATAATGGTAGACTACGAGCAGTACTTC.

This clone is large by share. V and J are TRBV27 and TRBJ1-1; D unclear. V was cut by 4 bases and J by 7 bases, with 7 bases left in between. The CDR3 runs to 11 residues. Germline lookup yields CDR1 MNHEY and CDR2 SMNVEV (reference sequence). The CDR3 is CASSSSSEAFF. The CDR3 DNA follows: TGTGCCAGCAGTTCCTCTAGTGAAGCTTTCTTT.

Relative to its sample, this clone is large (0.1 to 1%). The chain uses TRBV19 and TRBJ2-5; a weak D match, TRBD2 (6 bases). The V gene lost 4 bases and the J gene lost 0 bases, with 12 bases spanning the gap. Germline V gives CDR1 LNHDA, CDR2 SQIVND (reference sequence). This CDR3 region has 15 residues. The CDR3, as DNA: TGTGCCAGTAGTACGGGGACTTCGTACCAAGAGACCCAGTACTTC. This encodes CASSTGTSYQETQYF. Filled out from reference TRBV19 and TRBJ2-5, the complete variable domain reads DGGITQSPKYLFRKEGQNVTLSCEQNLNHDAMYWYRQDPGQGLRLIYYSQIVNDFQKGDIAEGYSVSREKKESFPLTVTSAQKNPTAFYLCASSTGTSYQETQYFGPGTRLLVL.